The rows below give T cell receptor beta chains drawn from one sample of a study of blood T cell repertoires in COVID-19. TCRdb's table, derived via immunoSEQ multiplex PCR, lists solely in-frame clones and lacks some. The top ten clones hold 1.5% to 2% of a sample with a few hundred thousand clones, about 91% of them seen once. Sequencing was done on a sample of peripheral blood. These receptor sequences come from a woman under 40 with COVID-19, enrolled during active disease. CDR3s include the opening cysteine and the closing phenylalanine or tryptophan. Fields, in order: J gene, D gene, V gene, clone size, CDR3 protein, CDR3 DNA. The D gene is left open where the match is weak. Part of the rows lack a size; the others show once, few, many or a class for expanded clones.

TRBJ1-2 | NA | TRBV6-5 | NA | CASSLQGSDGGYTF | TGTGCCAGCAGCTTACAGGGATCAGATGGAGGCTACACCTTC
TRBJ1-1 | NA | TRBV7-2 | NA | CASGWGDTEAFF | TGTGCCAGCGGATGGGGGGACACTGAAGCTTTCTTT
TRBJ2-1 | NA | TRBV12-3/TRBV12-4 | NA | CASSHYPGEQFF | TGTGCCAGCAGCCACTATCCAGGGGAGCAGTTCTTC
TRBJ2-6 | TRBD1 | TRBV7-9 | NA | CASSWTGDISGANVLTF | TGTGCCAGCAGTTGGACAGGTGACATCTCTGGGGCCAACGTCCTGACTTTC
TRBJ1-3 | NA | TRBV10-3 | few | CAISVLQGSSGNTIYF | TGTGCCATCAGTGTCTTACAGGGATCCTCTGGAAACACCATATATTTT
TRBJ1-5 | TRBD1 | TRBV6-6 | NA | CASRQGGGGNQPQHF | TGTGCCAGCAGACAGGGGGGTGGCGGCAATCAGCCCCAGCATTTT
TRBJ2-5 | NA | TRBV12-3/TRBV12-4 | NA | CASTSGGTQYF | TGTGCCAGCACCTCTGGCGGGACCCAGTACTTC
TRBJ1-1 | TRBD1 | TRBV19 | NA | CASSSLGTGNTEAFF | TGTGCCAGTAGTTCCCTCGGGACAGGGAACACTGAAGCTTTCTTT
TRBJ1-2 | NA | TRBV4-2 | NA | CASSHGGGYGYTF | TGTGCCAGCAGTCACGGCGGAGGGTATGGCTACACCTTC
TRBJ2-4 | NA | TRBV6-1 | NA | CASSARTELPKNIQYF | TGTGCCAGCAGTGCAAGGACAGAGTTACCCAAAAACATTCAGTACTTC
TRBJ1-5 | TRBD1 | TRBV10-3 | once | CAISDGTDDNQPQHF | TGTGCCATCAGTGACGGGACAGATGACAATCAGCCCCAGCATTTT
TRBJ1-6 | TRBD1 | TRBV15 | NA | CATSVRTGGFSPLHF | TGTGCCACCAGCGTACGGACAGGGGGTTTTTCACCCCTCCACTTT
TRBJ2-3 | NA | TRBV4-2 | NA | CASSQAWGRVRDTQYF | TGTGCCAGCAGCCAGGCCTGGGGCCGGGTACGAGATACGCAGTATTTT
TRBJ2-2 | NA | TRBV6-5 | NA | CASRSYANTGELFF | TGTGCCAGCAGGAGTTACGCTAACACCGGGGAGCTGTTTTTT
TRBJ2-1 | TRBD1 | TRBV7-3 | NA | CASSLTGGTYNEQFF | TGTGCCAGCAGCCTTACAGGGGGCACTTACAATGAGCAGTTCTTC
TRBJ1-5 | NA | TRBV28 | NA | CASSLGERNQPQHF | TGTGCCAGCAGTTTAGGGGAGCGGAATCAGCCCCAGCATTTT
TRBJ1-6 | NA | TRBV9 | NA | CASSQDRRSPLHF | TGTGCCAGCAGCCAAGACAGGCGTTCACCCCTCCACTTT
TRBJ1-5 | NA | TRBV2 | NA | CASSVVVVNQPQHF | TGTGCCAGCAGTGTGGTAGTGGTCAATCAGCCCCAGCATTTT